This is a list of T cell receptor beta chains from one sample in a study of cytomegalovirus exposure and HLA in healthy donors. Assay: immunoSEQ multiplex PCR; the TCRdb copy retains only in-frame clones and omits some. Of over 150,000 clones listed, about 80% are singletons. Sequencing input: PBMCs. Receptors originate from a woman aged 55-69 years in good health and CMV-seropositive. Both conserved end residues are part of each CDR3. D genes are given only for firm matches. Size is omitted from some rows. Given values are once, few, many or a class for expanded clones.

j_call v_call clone_size d_call cdr3_aa cdr3_nt
TRBJ2-2 TRBV4-2 . . CASAKTGEPTGELFF TGTGCCAGCGCTAAAACGGGGGAACCAACCGGGGAGCTGTTTTTT
TRBJ2-3 TRBV6-4 . TRBD2 CASRLAGGVGDTQYF TGTGCCAGCAGGCTAGCGGGGGGCGTTGGAGATACGCAGTATTTT
TRBJ2-5 TRBV6-5 . . CASSRLGGREETQYF TGTGCCAGCAGCCGGCTCGGGGGGCGGGAAGAGACCCAGTACTTC
TRBJ1-5 TRBV5-8 . . CASSLGQANQPQHF TGTGCCAGCAGCTTAGGACAAGCAAATCAGCCCCAGCATTTT
TRBJ2-7 TRBV5-1 once TRBD1 CASSPPGQQSYEQYF TGCGCCAGCAGCCCTCCGGGACAGCAATCCTACGAGCAGTACTTC
TRBJ1-1 TRBV27 . . CATAGMNTEAFF TGTGCCACCGCAGGGATGAACACTGAAGCTTTCTTT
TRBJ2-7 TRBV27 few TRBD2 CASSFRVISTGLAGDHAYEQYF TGTGCCAGCAGTTTCAGAGTAATTTCGACGGGACTAGCGGGCGATCACGCCTACGAGCAGTACTTC
TRBJ1-1 TRBV2 . . CASRNGVVTEAFF TGTGCCAGCAGGAACGGGGTTGTCACTGAAGCTTTCTTT
TRBJ2-1 TRBV4-3 . . CASSQLQTDYEQFF TGCGCCAGCAGCCAACTACAAACCGACTATGAGCAGTTCTTC
TRBJ1-5 TRBV7-2 . . CASSLVEGSNQPQHF TGTGCCAGCAGCTTAGTGGAGGGTAGCAATCAGCCCCAGCATTTT
TRBJ1-2 TRBV4-1 once . CASSQAATGLAMRGYTF TGCGCCAGCAGCCAAGCTGCGACAGGACTAGCTATGAGGGGCTACACCTTC
TRBJ2-1 TRBV30 few . CAWSRSGLLNEQFF TGTGCCTGGAGCCGCTCGGGACTCCTCAATGAGCAGTTCTTC
TRBJ2-1 TRBV18 few TRBD2 CASSTTSGLTYNEQFF TGTGCCAGCTCAACTACTAGCGGATTGACCTACAATGAGCAGTTCTTC
TRBJ2-7 TRBV27 . . CASSTSYREGEQYF TGTGCCAGCAGTACATCCTACAGGGAAGGCGAGCAGTACTTC
TRBJ2-7 TRBV6-1 few . CASSDQGHSYEQYF TGTGCCAGCAGTGACCAGGGGCACTCCTACGAGCAGTACTTC
TRBJ2-1 TRBV4-1 . TRBD2 CASSQEPAGVVYEQFF TGCGCCAGCAGCCAAGAGCCAGCGGGAGTGGTGTATGAGCAGTTCTTC
TRBJ2-7 TRBV6-1 . TRBD2 CASRTSGGAYEQYF TGTGCCAGCAGGACTAGCGGGGGGGCTTACGAGCAGTACTTC
TRBJ2-1 TRBV7-8 . . CASSLDYSEQFF TGTGCCAGCAGCTTGGACTACAGCGAGCAGTTCTTC
TRBJ2-3 TRBV6-5 . . CASSYEQGLGTDTQYF TGTGCCAGCAGTTACGAGCAGGGGTTAGGCACAGATACGCAGTATTTT
TRBJ2-5 TRBV5-4 . . CALTEGGARETQYF TGTGCCCTCACGGAGGGGGGGGCTCGAGAGACCCAGTACTTC
TRBJ1-1 TRBV5-1 . TRBD1 CASSLDGTGRNTEAFF TGCGCCAGCAGCTTGGATGGGACAGGAAGGAACACTGAAGCTTTCTTT
TRBJ2-3 TRBV7-2 . . CASSLASARVDTQYF TGTGCCAGCAGCTTAGCCTCGGCGCGGGTAGATACGCAGTATTTT